This is a list of T cell receptor beta chains from one sample in a study of blood T cell repertoires in COVID-19. Clones were read by immunoSEQ multiplex PCR, and TCRdb kept only the in-frame ones, dropping some. The data contain 350,000 to 550,000 clones, roughly nine tenths of them singletons. The sequenced material came from PBMCs or T cells enriched from blood (not recorded which). The receptors derive from a woman aged 18-35 years with acute COVID-19. CDR3s include the opening cysteine and the closing phenylalanine or tryptophan. A D gene is named only where the DNA matches it firmly. Clone size is stated in some rows and not others, as once, few, many or a class when expanded.

J gene | D gene | V gene | clone size | CDR3 DNA | CDR3 protein
TRBJ2-3 | TRBD1 | TRBV7-2 | once | TGTGCCAGCAGCTTCCCGACAGGGGACACAGATACGCAGTATTTT | CASSFPTGDTDTQYF
TRBJ2-4 | NA | TRBV6-5 | NA | TGTGCCAGCAGTTACAACACAGGTTCTCACATTCAGTACTTC | CASSYNTGSHIQYF
TRBJ2-7 | NA | TRBV7-9 | NA | TGTGCCAGCAGCCAGAGAGAAGGGGCGCCTCTCGAGCAGTACTTC | CASSQREGAPLEQYF
TRBJ2-5 | TRBD2 | TRBV15 | once | TGTGCCACCAGCAGAGAGAGGACTAGCGGGAGTACGAAGACCCAGTACTTC | CATSRERTSGSTKTQYF
TRBJ2-2 | TRBD2 | TRBV5-1 | NA | TGCGCCAGCAGCTTGGTCGCCGGGACTACCTACACCGGGGAGCTGTTTTTT | CASSLVAGTTYTGELFF
TRBJ1-1 | NA | TRBV5-8 | NA | TGTGCCAGCAGCTCAGCTTTATCAGGGAATGTGAACACTGAAGCTTTCTTT | CASSSALSGNVNTEAFF
TRBJ1-5 | NA | TRBV9 | NA | TGTGCCAGTGCCTCAGGGGACACAAATCAGCCCCAGCATTTT | CASASGDTNQPQHF
TRBJ1-2 | TRBD1 | TRBV6-5 | NA | TGTGCCAGCAGTTGGGCAGGGGGTGACTATGGCTACACCTTC | CASSWAGGDYGYTF
TRBJ1-1 | NA | TRBV14 | once | TGTGCCAGCAGCCCCGTCCGGGGTGGGACTGAAGCTTTCTTT | CASSPVRGGTEAFF
TRBJ2-7 | TRBD2 | TRBV6-6 | NA | TGTGCCAGCAGTGCCAGCGGGGGAAACTCCTACGAGCAGTACTTC | CASSASGGNSYEQYF
TRBJ1-4 | TRBD1 | TRBV7-2 | NA | TGTGCCAGCAGCTTAGCAGCAGGACAGGGTAATGAAAAACTGTTTTTT | CASSLAAGQGNEKLFF
TRBJ2-2 | TRBD2 | TRBV6-1 | NA | TGTGCCAGCAGTGGGAGCGGGGCAGGGAGAGACACCGGGGAGCTGTTTTTT | CASSGSGAGRDTGELFF
TRBJ2-2 | NA | TRBV9 | NA | TGTGCCAGCAGTGTAGCGGTTAAGAACACCGGGGAGCTGTTTTTT | CASSVAVKNTGELFF
TRBJ2-7 | NA | TRBV20-1 | NA | TGCAGTGCTAGAGCACACTACGAGCAGTACTTC | CSARAHYEQYF
TRBJ1-5 | NA | TRBV12-3/TRBV12-4 | NA | TGTGCCAGCAGTTCCTCAGATCAGCCCCAGCATTTT | CASSSSDQPQHF
TRBJ2-5 | TRBD2 | TRBV28 | NA | TGTGCCAGCAGTTTTATTCTAGCGGGGCTCCAAGAGACCCAGTACTTC | CASSFILAGLQETQYF
TRBJ1-3 | NA | TRBV6-5 | few | TGTGCCAGCAGTTATGCCCGAGGCTCTGGAAACACCATATATTTT | CASSYARGSGNTIYF
TRBJ1-2 | NA | TRBV7-8 | NA | TGTGCCAGCACCGAGACAGCTAACTATGGCTACACCTTC | CASTETANYGYTF
TRBJ1-5 | TRBD1 | TRBV6-5 | NA | TGTGCCAGCAGGGACAGGGGTAACAATCAGCCCCAGCATTTT | CASRDRGNNQPQHF
TRBJ1-1 | TRBD1 | TRBV20-1 | NA | TGCAGTGCGAGACAGGGGGAAGCTTTCTTT | CSARQGEAFF
TRBJ1-1 | NA | TRBV10-1 | NA | TGCGCCAGCAGTGACCACGGAGCTTTCTTT | CASSDHGAFF
TRBJ2-7 | NA | TRBV19 | NA | TGTGCCAGTAGCACCGACAGTTCCTACGAGCAGTACTTC | CASSTDSSYEQYF
TRBJ2-3 | TRBD2 | TRBV10-1 | NA | TGCGCCAGCATTCCTAGCGGGACCACAGATACGCAGTATTTT | CASIPSGTTDTQYF
TRBJ1-2 | NA | TRBV28 | NA | TGTGCCAGCAGCCCCATTTTGGGCAACTATGGCTACACCTTC | CASSPILGNYGYTF
TRBJ2-1 | TRBD1 | TRBV3-1/TRBV3-2 | NA | TGTGCCAGCAGCCACTACCCTCTCCGGGACAGGGACTACAATGAGCAGTTCTTC | CASSHYPLRDRDYNEQFF
TRBJ1-2 | TRBD1 | TRBV5-1 | NA | TGCGCCAGCAGCTGGACAGGGTACGATGGCTACACCTTC | CASSWTGYDGYTF
TRBJ2-3 | TRBD2 | TRBV5-1 | NA | TGCGCCAGCCGGCGGGAGGGGGCAACAGATACGCAGTATTTT | CASRREGATDTQYF
TRBJ2-3 | TRBD2 | TRBV11-2 | NA | TGTGCCAGCAGCTTACCCGGACTAGCGGGACCCGCAGATACGCAGTATTTT | CASSLPGLAGPADTQYF
TRBJ1-4 | TRBD1 | TRBV19 | NA | TGTGCCAGTAGAGACAGGGGAACTAATGAAAAACTGTTTTTT | CASRDRGTNEKLFF
TRBJ2-7 | NA | TRBV4-2 | NA | TGTGCCAGCAGCGAGACCGGGACTGGACATGTAGGGCAGTACTTC | CASSETGTGHVGQYF
TRBJ2-1 | TRBD2 | TRBV19 | NA | TGTGCCAGTAGTACCAGCGGGGGCCTCTACAATGAGCAGTTCTTC | CASSTSGGLYNEQFF
TRBJ2-4 | TRBD1 | TRBV28 | NA | TGTGCCAGCAGCCAAAGCCAGGGGGACATTCAGTACTTC | CASSQSQGDIQYF
TRBJ2-1 | NA | TRBV5-5 | NA | TGTGCCAGCAGCTTCGGGACAAACAACAATGAGCAGTTCTTC | CASSFGTNNNEQFF
TRBJ1-6 | NA | TRBV7-9 | NA | TGTGCCAGCAGCTTAGAAGGGGGTTATAATTCACCCCTCCACTTT | CASSLEGGYNSPLHF
TRBJ2-6 | TRBD1 | TRBV5-4 | NA | TGTGCCAGCAGCGCAGCTAGACAGGGGATACCTGGGGCCAACGTCCTGACTTTC | CASSAARQGIPGANVLTF
TRBJ2-5 | TRBD1 | TRBV28 | few | TGTGCCAGCAGTTACAGGGGCAAACCTCAAGAGACCCAGTACTTC | CASSYRGKPQETQYF
TRBJ1-1 | NA | TRBV7-2 | once | TGTGCCAGCAGCCTTACACGTGGGAACACTGAAGCTTTCTTT | CASSLTRGNTEAFF
TRBJ2-2 | TRBD1 | TRBV14 | NA | TGTGCCAGCAGCCAAGGACGATCGGGACAGCTTTTT | CASSQGRSGQLF
TRBJ2-7 | TRBD2 | TRBV7-9 | NA | TGTGCCAGCAGCTTGCTAGCGGGAGGATCCTACGAGCAGTACTTC | CASSLLAGGSYEQYF
TRBJ1-1 | NA | TRBV10-2 | NA | TGCGCCAGCGGAAGACAGATGAACACTGAAGCTTTCTTT | CASGRQMNTEAFF
TRBJ1-2 | NA | TRBV7-2 | NA | TGTGCCAGCAGCTCGGACAGAACCAACTATGGCTACACCTTC | CASSSDRTNYGYTF
TRBJ2-3 | NA | TRBV19 | NA | TGTGCCAGTAGTATAGCCTCCAGGAGCACAGATACGCAGTATTTT | CASSIASRSTDTQYF
TRBJ1-2 | NA | TRBV6-5 | few | TGTGCCAGCAGTTACTCGAAAAGAGCCCGAGGCTACACCTTC | CASSYSKRARGYTF
TRBJ2-7 | NA | TRBV7-9 | once | TGTGCCAGCAGCCCGCGACGCGACAGCAACCACGAGCAGTACTTC | CASSPRRDSNHEQYF
TRBJ1-1 | NA | TRBV7-9 | NA | TGTGCCACGAGACGGGTGTCGAACACTGAAGCTTTCTTT | CATRRVSNTEAFF